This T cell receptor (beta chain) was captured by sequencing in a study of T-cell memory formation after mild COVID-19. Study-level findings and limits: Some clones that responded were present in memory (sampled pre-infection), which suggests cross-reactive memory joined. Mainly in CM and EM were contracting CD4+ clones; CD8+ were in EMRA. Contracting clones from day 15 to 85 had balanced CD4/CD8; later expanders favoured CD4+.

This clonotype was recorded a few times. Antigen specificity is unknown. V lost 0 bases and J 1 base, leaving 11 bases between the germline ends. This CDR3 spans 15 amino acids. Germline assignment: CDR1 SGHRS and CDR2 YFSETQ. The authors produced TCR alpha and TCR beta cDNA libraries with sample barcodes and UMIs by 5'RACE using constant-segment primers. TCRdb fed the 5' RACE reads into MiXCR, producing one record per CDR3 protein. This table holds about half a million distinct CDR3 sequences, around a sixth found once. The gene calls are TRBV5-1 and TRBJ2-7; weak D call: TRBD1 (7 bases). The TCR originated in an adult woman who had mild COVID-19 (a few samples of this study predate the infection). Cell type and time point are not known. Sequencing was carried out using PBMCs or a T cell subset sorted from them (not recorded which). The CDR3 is CASSLGDSGSYEQYF. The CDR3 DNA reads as TGCGCCAGCAGCTTGGGGGACAGCGGGTCCTACGAGCAGTACTTC.